Listed here are 27 T cell receptor beta chains from one sample, sequenced in a study of blood T cells in healthy people across ages. A J-beta primer mix and a sample-barcoded 5' primer were used in a second PCR of roughly 6 to 11 cycles. Via MiXCR, TCRdb re-called the 5' RACE reads, giving one row per CDR3 protein. The table records about 1 million distinct CDR3 sequences, about 25% of them present only once. These data also formed part of another study, on T cells of mothers and their children.

The source material was blood. These receptors all stem from a girl aged 2 to 10 in good health.

This clonotype was seen a few times. This sequence joins TRBV24-1 and TRBJ2-1; TRBD2 is a possible D gene (6 bases). The CDR3 has 14 residues. Per germline, CDR1 KGHDR and CDR2 SFDVKD. V dropped 10 bases and J dropped 0 bases, with 12 bases sitting between them. CDR3 in amino acids: CATKASDSYNEQFF. In DNA, the CDR3 is TGTGCCACGAAGGCTAGCGACTCCTACAATGAGCAGTTCTTC.

The gene calls are TRBV7-3 and TRBJ1-1, with D hard to call. There are 13 residues in the CDR3. The V end was cut by 3 bases, the J end by 7 bases, with 12 bases between. Germline V gene sequence: CDR1 SGHTA, CDR2 FQGTGA. CDR3 in DNA: TGTGCCAGCAGCTTTAGTTTCGGAGTTGAAGCTTTCTTT. It yields the protein CASSFSFGVEAFF. Together with reference TRBV7-3 and TRBJ1-1, the CDR3 gives the full variable domain: GAGVSQTPSNKVTEKGKYVELRCDPISGHTALYWYRQSLGQGPEFLIYFQGTGAADDSGLPNDRFFAVRPEGSVSTLKIQRTERGDSAVYLCASSFSFGVEAFFGQGTRLTVV.

This clonotype was recorded a few times. The chain links TRBV11-1 to TRBJ2-5; D may be TRBD1 (7 bases). Per the germline V gene, CDR1 is SGHAT and CDR2 is FQDESV (reference sequence). CDR3 size: 13 residues. Trimming took 8 bases from V and 3 from J, leaving 13 bases between them. The CDR3 sequence: CASAGTAEETQYF. In DNA, the CDR3 is TGTGCCAGCGCGGGGACAGCGGAAGAGACCCAGTACTTC.

This chain connects TRBV25-1 to TRBJ1-2; D unresolved. The length of the CDR3 is 12 residues. Trimming pared 1 base from V and 7 bases from J, leaving 7 bases between. CDR1 MGHDK and CDR2 SYGVNS come from the germline V gene. In DNA form, the CDR3 reads TGTGCCAGCAGTGAATCCCGAACTGGCTACACCTTC. It is translated as CASSESRTGYTF.

This clonotype has only a few counts. This chain links TRBV4-1 with TRBJ2-1; D unresolved. V was clipped by 0 bases and J by 8 bases, with 11 bases between them. Germline V gene lookup returns CDR1 MGHRA and CDR2 YSYEKL. The CDR3 length is 14 residues. CDR3 loop: CASSQDPQRDEQFF. CDR3 sequence (DNA): TGCGCCAGCAGCCAAGACCCCCAACGGGATGAGCAGTTCTTC.

The chain employs TRBV29-1 and TRBJ2-5; perhaps TRBD1 as D (5 bases). Germline V gene sequence: CDR1 SQVTM, CDR2 ANQGSEA. V lost 0 bases to trimming and J lost 7 bases, with 15 bases between them. The CDR3 covers 14 residues. The CDR3 nucleotides read TGCAGCGTTGAAGATGGTGGCAGGGCAGGGACCCAGTACTTC. This translates into CSVEDGGRAGTQYF.

This rearrangement joins TRBV6-5 to TRBJ2-1; 14 bases fit TRBD2. Trimming cost V 4 bases and J 6 bases; bases outside gene matches: 5. The CDR3 spans 16 residues. The germline CDR1 and CDR2 sequences are MNHEY and SVGAGI. CDR3 region: CASSSTGTSGGNEQFF. CDR3 in DNA: TGTGCCAGCAGTTCCACAGGGACTAGCGGGGGCAATGAGCAGTTCTTC.

This rearrangement joins TRBV25-1 to TRBJ2-3, with TRBD2 as a possible D gene (6 bases). Germline V gene sequence: CDR1 MGHDK, CDR2 SYGVNS. The V gene lost 4 bases and the J gene lost 0 bases, with 14 bases spanning the gap. The CDR3 has 16 residues. CDR3 bases: TGTGCCAGCAGTGTCCCGCGGGGCCCTAGCACAGATACGCAGTATTTT. Residues: CASSVPRGPSTDTQYF.

The CDR3 region has the DNA TGTGCCACGGTCACGGGGGGCAATGAGCAGTTCTTC. This encodes CATVTGGNEQFF. This rearrangement joins TRBV7-9 to TRBJ2-1; TRBD2 matches at 7 bases. Germline CDR1 SEHNR, CDR2 FQNEAQ (reference sequence). V lost 10 bases to trimming and J lost 6 bases; unmatched junction nucleotides: 6. The CDR3 covers 12 residues.

This rearrangement joins TRBV20-1 to TRBJ1-2; no clear D gene. The V gene's germline CDR1 is DFQATT and CDR2 SNEGSKA (reference sequence). Trimming shortened V by 0 bases and J by 3 bases, and 14 bases separated the two germline ends. CDR3 length: 15 amino acids. The CDR3 protein is CSAREPQTNYYGYTF. DNA for the CDR3: TGCAGTGCTAGAGAGCCCCAAACGAACTACTATGGCTACACCTTC.

The rearrangement joins TRBV6-6 to TRBJ2-5; 7 bases match TRBD1. The tail of the sequence fits TRBJ2-7 better, so the J call may be wrong. This CDR3 has 13 amino acids. The germline gives CDR1 MNHNY, CDR2 SVGAGI (reference sequence). The CDR3 sequence is CASSLQGQHEQYF. In DNA, the CDR3 is TGTGCCAGCTCCCTACAGGGGCAGCACGAGCAGTACTTC.

The chain couples TRBV24-1 to TRBJ1-2; D perhaps matches TRBD1 (5 bases). The CDR3 spans 12 residues. Per the germline V gene, CDR1 is KGHDR and CDR2 is SFDVKD. Deletions cut 11 bases from V and 4 bases from J, with 13 bases between. The CDR3 protein is CAIGGDLYGYTF. The CDR3 DNA reads as TGTGCCATTGGAGGGGACCTCTATGGCTACACCTTC.

The genes are TRBV7-2 and TRBJ1-6, with 7 nucleotides matching TRBD1. In germline, CDR1 is SGHTA, CDR2 FQGNSA. CDR3 length: 14 residues. Trimming took 3 bases from V and 9 from J; bases not matched to a gene: 5. CDR3 DNA sequence: TGTGCCAGCAGCTTCGGGACAGAAAGTTCACCCCTCCACTTT. Translation gives CASSFGTESSPLHF.

This clonotype was seen only a few times. The chain is built from TRBV6-5 and TRBJ2-2; the D is unclear. Germline CDR1 MNHEY, CDR2 SVGAGI. The CDR3 has 13 residues. The ends were cut back, 7 bases at V and 0 bases at J, with 6 bases in the middle. This CDR3 reads CASKVTNTGELFF. The CDR3 DNA follows: TGTGCCAGCAAGGTTACGAACACCGGGGAGCTGTTTTTT.

This chain connects TRBV29-1 to TRBJ2-1; the D gene could be TRBD1 or TRBD2 (5 bases each). The CDR3 length is 13 residues. The germline V and J ends were trimmed by 1 base and 7 bases, with 11 bases remaining between them. CDR1 is SQVTM, CDR2 ANQGSEA, per germline. The DNA of the CDR3 is TGCAGCGTTGAAGGCAGGGAGATGAATGAGCAGTTCTTC. This codes for CSVEGREMNEQFF.

This clonotype was detected only a few times. The rearrangement links TRBV19 to TRBJ2-1, with D tentatively TRBD2 (7 bases). Germline V CDR1 and CDR2: LNHDA, SQIVND (reference sequence). Trimming took off 7 bases at V and 4 bases at J, with 11 bases between the two ends. This CDR3 is built from 13 residues. The CDR3 nucleotides are TGTGCCAGTAAGGGGGAGGGGTACAATGAGCAGTTCTTC. Encoded protein: CASKGEGYNEQFF.

CDR3 nucleotides: TGTGCCAGCAGTGAAGGCGGACAGATCTTATACGAGCAGTACTTC. Protein sequence: CASSEGGQILYEQYF. This sequence joins TRBV2 and TRBJ2-7, with D tentatively TRBD1 (6 bases). Germline CDR1 and CDR2: SNHLY and FYNNEI. The V end lost 1 base, the J end lost 4 bases, and 14 bases lay between the germline ends. This CDR3 is 15 amino acids long.

V usage is TRBV9 and J usage is TRBJ2-2; 8 bases match TRBD2. Looked up from germline, CDR1 is SGDLS and CDR2 is YYNGEE. V lost 5 bases to trimming and J lost 5 bases; unmatched junction nucleotides: 8. The CDR3 spans 15 residues. The CDR3 reads CASRFSSGSTGELFF. CDR3 DNA sequence: TGTGCCAGCAGGTTTTCCAGCGGGAGTACCGGGGAGCTGTTTTTT.

The V gene is TRBV11-2, the J gene TRBJ2-5; D might be TRBD1 (5 bases). Trimming left V 5 bases short and J 5 bases short, with 18 bases between. This CDR3 is 15 amino acids long. Germline CDR1 and CDR2: SGHAT and FQNNGV. As DNA, the CDR3 is TGTGCCAGCAGCATACGCCCGGACAAATGGGAGACCCAGTACTTC. Translating it yields CASSIRPDKWETQYF.

In the case of this clonotype: The junction shows a germline mismatch at one end, possibly a read error. The rearrangement links TRBV6-2 or TRBV6-3 to TRBJ2-3; D is unresolved. The CDR3 runs to 16 residues. Germline CDR1 is MNHEY and CDR2 is SVGEGT. The CDR3 nucleotides are TGTGCCAGCAGTTACGTTCTAGGTCAGGTGGCAGATCCGCAGTATTTT. Its protein is CASSYVLGQVADPQYF.

V and J are TRBV29-1 and TRBJ1-1; D gene uncertain. V lost 0 bases to trimming and J lost 10 bases, with 9 bases between them. Germline-derived CDR1 and CDR2 are SQVTM and ANQGSEA. CDR3 length: 11 residues. CDR3 in DNA: TGCAGCGTTGAAGATAGGGTGGGAGCTTTCTTT. This codes for CSVEDRVGAFF.

This clonotype was observed a handful of times. At one end, the junction sequence differs from germline, possibly due to a read error. The chain joins TRBV5-6 to TRBJ2-2, with D tentatively TRBD2 (5 bases). CDR1 and CDR2 (germline): SGHDT, YYEEEE. There are 14 residues in the CDR3. The CDR3 protein is CASSIWPRYGEPFF. The DNA of the CDR3 is TGTGCCAGCAGCATTTGGCCTCGATACGGGGAGCCGTTTTTT. The entire variable domain, with the rest obtained from reference TRBV5-6 and TRBJ2-2, is as follows: DAGVTQSPTHLIKTRGQQVTLRCSPKSGHDTVSWYQQALGQGPQFIFQYYEEEERQRGNFPDRFSGHQFPNYSSELNVNALLLGDSALYLCASSIWPRYGEPFFGEGSRLTVL.

This clonotype was picked up a small number of times. The chain recombines TRBV20-1 with TRBJ2-7; a weak D match, TRBD1 (6 bases). The V gene lost 6 bases and the J gene lost 3 bases, with 18 bases spanning the gap. CDR3 size: 14 residues. Germline V gene data show CDR1 as DFQATT and CDR2 as SNEGSKA (reference sequence). In nucleotides, the CDR3 is TGCAGTGCCGCCCCCAGGGGCCCCGACTACGAGCAGTACTTC. Translating it yields CSAAPRGPDYEQYF.

V usage is TRBV20-1 and J usage is TRBJ1-1, with TRBD1 matching over 7 bases. J lost 1 base, V lost 2 bases, and 13 bases had no gene match. The CDR3 is 17 amino acids. Germline CDR1 is DFQATT and CDR2 is SNEGSKA (reference sequence). The CDR3 region is CSARLRRQGRGNTEAFF. The CDR3 DNA sequence: TGCAGTGCTAGACTGAGAAGACAGGGTAGGGGGAACACTGAAGCTTTCTTT.

This chain connects TRBV7-9 to TRBJ2-3; 7 nucleotides line up with TRBD2. CDR3 length equals 15 residues. After removal of 8 bases from V and 2 bases from J, the junction contained 10 bases not matched to a gene. Germline values: CDR1 SEHNR, CDR2 FQNEAQ (reference sequence). The CDR3 DNA reads as TGTGCCAGCTTCAGGGAGGGGTCAAACACAGATACGCAGTATTTT. Protein product: CASFREGSNTDTQYF. Combining the CDR3 with reference TRBV7-9 and TRBJ2-3 gives the whole variable domain DTGVSQNPRHKITKRGQNVTFRCDPISEHNRLYWYRQTLGQGPEFLTYFQNEAQLEKSRLLSDRFSAERPKGSFSTLEIQRTEQGDSAMYLCASFREGSNTDTQYFGPGTRLTVL.

Turning to this clonotype: The junction shows a germline mismatch at one end, possibly a read error. This chain joins TRBV19 and TRBJ1-1; the D is unclear. CDR1 is LNHDA and CDR2 is SQIVND in the germline V gene (reference sequence). The CDR3 extends over 13 amino acids. CDR3 sequence: CASSNPLNTEAFF. The CDR3 DNA sequence: TGTGCCAGTAGTAACCCTTTGAACACCGAAGCTTTCTTT.

This clonotype was observed many times. This rearrangement joins TRBV5-5 to TRBJ2-2, with 7 bases identical to TRBD1. J lost 4 bases, V lost 0 bases, and 0 bases had no gene match. CDR3 size: 14 residues. CDR1 is SGHKS, CDR2 YYEKEE, per germline (reference sequence). The CDR3 DNA is TGTGCCAGCAGCTTGGACAGGGGCACCGGGGAGCTGTTTTTT. Its protein product is CASSLDRGTGELFF.